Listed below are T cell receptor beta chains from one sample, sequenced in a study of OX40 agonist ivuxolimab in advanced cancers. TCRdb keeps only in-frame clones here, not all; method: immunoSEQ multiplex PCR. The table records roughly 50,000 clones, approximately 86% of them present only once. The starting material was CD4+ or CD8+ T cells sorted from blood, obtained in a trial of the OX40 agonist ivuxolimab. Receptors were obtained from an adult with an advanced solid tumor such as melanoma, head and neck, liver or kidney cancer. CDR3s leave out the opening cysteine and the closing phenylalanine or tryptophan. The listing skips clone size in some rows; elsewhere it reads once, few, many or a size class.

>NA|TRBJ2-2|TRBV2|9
ASKGDGELF
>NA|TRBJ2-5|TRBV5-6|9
ASSSQETQY
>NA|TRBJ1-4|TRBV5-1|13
ASSLGQGFNEKLF
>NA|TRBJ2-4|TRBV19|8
ASGPGFMY
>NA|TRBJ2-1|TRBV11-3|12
ASSAGTTYNEQF
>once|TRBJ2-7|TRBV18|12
ASSPRSLRDEQY
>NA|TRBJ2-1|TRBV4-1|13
ASSPYDREIREQF
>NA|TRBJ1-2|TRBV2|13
ARETQGGRHYGYT
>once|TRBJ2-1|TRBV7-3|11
ASSPNSYNEQF
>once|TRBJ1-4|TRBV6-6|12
ASRLDATNEKLF
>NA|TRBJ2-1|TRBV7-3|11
ASSLGTYNEQF
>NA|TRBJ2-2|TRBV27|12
ASSFLQVSGELF
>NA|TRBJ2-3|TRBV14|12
ASSRGQETDTQY
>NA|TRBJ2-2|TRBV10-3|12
AISESRDTGELF
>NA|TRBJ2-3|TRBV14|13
ASSLQGGYTDTQY
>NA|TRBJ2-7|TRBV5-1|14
ASSTMTGTISYEQY
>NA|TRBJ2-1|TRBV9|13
ASSRADSSYNEQF
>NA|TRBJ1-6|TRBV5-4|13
ASSLARTAGSPLH
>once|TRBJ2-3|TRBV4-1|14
ASSQGLAGVGDTQY
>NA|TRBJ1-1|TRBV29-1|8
SVGTAEAF
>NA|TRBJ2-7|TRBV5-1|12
ASSWTGSAYEQY
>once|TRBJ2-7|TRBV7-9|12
ASSPSGRSYEQY
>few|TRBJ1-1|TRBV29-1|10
SVRGQGTEAF
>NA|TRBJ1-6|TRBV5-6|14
ASSFLGAGFNSPLH
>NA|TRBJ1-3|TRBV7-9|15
ASSLKKVLGSGNTIY
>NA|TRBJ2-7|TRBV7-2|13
ASSLGTGFQYEQY
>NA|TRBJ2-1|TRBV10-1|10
ASSEYAGYQF
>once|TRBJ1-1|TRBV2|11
ASSVPSGTEAF
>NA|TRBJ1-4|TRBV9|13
ASSVGQGAKEKLF
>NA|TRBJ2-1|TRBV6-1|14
ASSEFSGNTYNEQF
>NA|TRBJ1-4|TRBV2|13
ASRDRDVTNEKLF
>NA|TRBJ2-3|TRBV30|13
AWSPGGGGTDTQY
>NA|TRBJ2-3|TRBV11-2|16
ASSLGGFTGTGADTQY
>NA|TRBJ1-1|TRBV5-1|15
ASSLAGTGLLGAEAF
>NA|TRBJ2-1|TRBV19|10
ASSRTSDEQF
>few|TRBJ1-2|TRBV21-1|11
ASRVRRGYGYT
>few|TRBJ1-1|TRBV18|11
ASSQGMNTEAF
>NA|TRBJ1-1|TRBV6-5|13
ASSYSARADTEAF
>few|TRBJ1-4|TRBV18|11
ASSPWRDEKLF